The 18 T cell receptor beta chains listed next were all sequenced from one sample in a study of naive and memory T cell subsets. The beta constant-region primer was an equimolar mix of two oligonucleotides covering TRBC1 and TRBC2. Four rounds of PCR amplified the ligated cDNA using nested alpha and beta constant-region primers plus SP2. TCRdb re-called the UMI-ligation and nested PCR reads with MiXCR, one entry per CDR3 protein. The table shows 120,000 or so distinct CDR3 sequences, with 36% occurring only once. Sequences were obtained from central memory CD4+ T cells from blood. Receptors originate from a human donor in good health.

In its sample, this clonotype was seen a few times. The V call is TRBV7-3, the J call TRBJ2-1; TRBD1 matches at 12 bases. The V gene's germline CDR1 is SGHTA and CDR2 FQGTGA. The CDR3 covers 15 residues. After removal of 1 base from V and 9 bases from J, the junction contained 4 bases not matched to a gene. The CDR3 bases are TGTGCCAGCAGCTTAATGGGACAGGGGGCGGGTGAGCAGTTCTTC. Translated, it gives CASSLMGQGAGEQFF.

The chain is built from TRBV20-1 and TRBJ2-1; TRBD2 matches 12 bases. This CDR3 spans 14 amino acids. With V trimmed by 5 bases and J by 8 bases, 7 bases remained unmatched. Germline V gene data show CDR1 as DFQATT and CDR2 as SNEGSKA (reference sequence). CDR3 region: CSAGLAGLYDEQFF. CDR3 coding DNA: TGCAGTGCTGGACTAGCGGGATTGTACGATGAGCAGTTCTTC.

The gene calls are TRBV3-1 and TRBJ2-3; D is possibly TRBD2 (6 bases). Trimming stripped 0 bases from V and 6 bases from J, with 13 bases between. CDR3 length: 15 amino acids. Germline V CDR1 and CDR2: LGHDT, YNNKEL (reference sequence). The CDR3 spells CASSQDHRGGDTQYF. Written as DNA, the CDR3 is TGTGCCAGCAGCCAAGACCACCGTGGGGGGGATACGCAGTATTTT.

This chain connects TRBV7-6 to TRBJ2-1; possible D gene TRBD2, 6 bases. The length of the CDR3 is 15 residues. The ends were cut back, 6 bases at V and 8 bases at J, with 20 bases in the middle. Germline V CDR1 and CDR2: SGHVS, FNYEAQ. The CDR3 sequence is CASSSFRGRYDEQFF. The CDR3 region has the DNA TGTGCCAGCAGTTCCTTTCGGGGGAGGTACGATGAGCAGTTCTTC.

This clonotype came up a few times. The chain is built from TRBV5-4 and TRBJ2-7, with D unclear. Trimming stripped 0 bases from V and 2 bases from J, with 12 bases between. The germline V gene has CDR1 SGHNT and CDR2 YYREEE (reference sequence). There are 15 residues in the CDR3. The CDR3 reads CASSLGSGRTYEQYF. The CDR3 DNA is TGTGCCAGCAGCTTGGGATCCGGACGAACCTACGAGCAGTACTTC.

The rearrangement links TRBV7-9 to TRBJ1-6, with TRBD1 as a possible D gene (5 bases). This CDR3 contains 14 residues. Trimming shortened V by 2 bases and J by 9 bases, and 11 bases separated the two germline ends. The germline CDR1 and CDR2 sequences are SEHNR and FQNEAQ (reference sequence). CDR3 sequence (DNA): TGTGCCAGCAGCTTATGGGACGTAGCTTCACCCCTCCACTTT. Its translation is CASSLWDVASPLHF.

In this sample, this clonotype turned up a few times. The chain is built from TRBV7-6 and TRBJ2-7; possibly TRBD1 for D (6 bases). Trimming removed 1 base from V and 2 bases from J, with 12 bases in between. Germline CDR1 is SGHVS and CDR2 is FNYEAQ. CDR3 length equals 15 residues. The CDR3 region has the DNA TGTGCCAGCAGCTTAGGAACAGGGATCCCCTACGAGCAGTACTTC. Translation: CASSLGTGIPYEQYF.

The chain is built from TRBV5-4 and TRBJ2-1; 10 bases match TRBD2. This CDR3 contains 16 residues. Germline CDR1 SGHNT, CDR2 YYREEE (reference sequence). V was pared by 1 base and J by 9 bases, with 10 bases of the junction left unmatched. The CDR3 sequence is CASSLLGLAGAGEQFF. The DNA of the CDR3 is TGTGCCAGCAGCTTGTTGGGGCTAGCGGGAGCGGGTGAGCAGTTCTTC.

The chain uses TRBV6-5 and TRBJ1-5; D uncertain. Per the germline V gene, CDR1 is MNHEY and CDR2 is SVGAGI. CDR3 length: 15 amino acids. V lost 5 bases and J 0 bases, leaving 11 bases between the germline ends. The CDR3 region has the DNA TGTGCCAGCAGTCCGAGAATTGATAGCAATCAGCCCCAGCATTTT. It specifies CASSPRIDSNQPQHF.

The chain uses TRBV5-1 and TRBJ2-7; TRBD2 matches 8 bases. The CDR3 sequence is 14 residues long. V shed 4 bases and J 2 bases; nucleotides not matched to a gene: 5. Germline CDR1 is SGHRS and CDR2 is YFSETQ. This CDR3 is CASSEAGDAYEQYF. The CDR3 coding sequence is TGCGCCAGCAGCGAAGCGGGGGACGCCTACGAGCAGTACTTC.

This clonotype appeared a few times. The rearrangement uses TRBV7-8 and TRBJ2-1; 8 bases align to TRBD2. Trimming removed 5 bases from V and 6 bases from J; junction bases left unmatched: 12. The CDR3 covers 16 residues. Germline CDR1 reads SGHVS; CDR2 reads FQNEAQ. DNA of the CDR3: TGTGCCAGCAGCCCCCGGCCCGGGACTAGTCCCAATGAGCAGTTCTTC. Protein: CASSPRPGTSPNEQFF.

The CDR3 coding sequence is TGCAGCGTTCTTATAGGACTAGCGGGAGTAAAGACCCAGTACTTC. The encoded protein is CSVLIGLAGVKTQYF. J is TRBJ2-5 and V is TRBV29-1; 13 bases fit TRBD2. The CDR3 extends over 15 amino acids. Germline V gives CDR1 SQVTM, CDR2 ANQGSEA. Trimming at V came to 5 bases and at J to 6 bases, leaving 9 bases not matched to a gene.

The chain couples TRBV5-4 to TRBJ2-2; D is unresolved. Germline CDR1 is SGHNT and CDR2 is YYREEE (reference sequence). Trimming left V 0 bases short and J 4 bases short, with 7 bases between. The CDR3 runs 14 residues. The CDR3 DNA reads TGTGCCAGCAGCTTGGGCGTATCCACCGGGGAGCTGTTTTTT. Protein product: CASSLGVSTGELFF.

On this clonotype itself: Relative to the germline gene, one junction end is altered; a read error may explain this. This chain uses TRBV5-1 with TRBJ2-2, with D maybe TRBD2 (5 bases). This CDR3 region has 16 residues. CDR1 and CDR2 from the germline V gene are SGHRS and YFSETQ. DNA for the CDR3: TGCGCCAGCAGCTTATTGTTGCGGTTGAACACCGGGAAGCTGTTTTTT. This translates into CASSLLLRLNTGKLFF.

The chain combines TRBV6-1 with TRBJ2-1; 15 positions match TRBD2. This CDR3 spans 17 amino acids. CDR1 MNHNS and CDR2 SASEGT come from the germline V gene. The ends lost 0 bases at V and 7 bases at J; junction bases unmatched: 4. The CDR3 reads CASSEAGTSGRRNEQFF. The CDR3 nucleotides read TGTGCCAGCAGTGAAGCAGGGACTAGCGGGAGGCGGAATGAGCAGTTCTTC.

This clonotype was recorded a few times. This chain connects TRBV25-1 to TRBJ1-6, with D unresolved. The germline gives CDR1 MGHDK, CDR2 SYGVNS. Trimming left V 4 bases short and J 0 bases short, with 13 bases between. CDR3 length: 17 residues. CDR3 residues: CASSGNNPSSYNSPLHF. The CDR3 DNA sequence: TGTGCCAGCAGTGGAAATAACCCGAGCTCCTATAATTCACCCCTCCACTTT.

This chain joins TRBV28 and TRBJ2-3; D remains ambiguous. The CDR3 length is 14 residues. V gave up 3 bases and J gave up 0 bases, with 7 bases separating them. Germline V lookup: CDR1 MDHEN, CDR2 SYDVKM. In DNA form, the CDR3 reads TGTGCCAGCAGTTTCGGCGGTAGCACAGATACGCAGTATTTT. This encodes CASSFGGSTDTQYF.

The chain combines TRBV3-1 with TRBJ1-1; 9 bases align to TRBD1. Germline V CDR1 and CDR2: LGHDT, YNNKEL (reference sequence). J lost 1 base, V lost 4 bases, and 4 bases had no gene match. This CDR3 contains 15 residues. This CDR3 is CASSPTGQGNTEAFF. CDR3 in DNA: TGTGCCAGCAGCCCGACGGGACAGGGGAACACTGAAGCTTTCTTT.